The clone carrying this T cell receptor beta chain was detected once. Germline V gene sequence: CDR1 GTSNPN, CDR2 SVGIG (reference sequence). The length of the CDR3 is 15 residues. The ends were cut back, 0 bases at V and 4 bases at J, with 13 bases in the middle. This sample is part of a study of blood T cell repertoires in COVID-19. Authors' methods: Scientists estimated how many nucleated cells there were by amplifying reference gene primers. The table came from immunoSEQ multiplex PCR; TCRdb's copy has only in-frame clones and leaves some out. V and J calls and clone size are as listed in that table; D and trimming were resolved from the DNA. The sample has about 270,000 clones, roughly 89% seen once.

The TCR originated in a man aged 50 or older with acute or convalescent COVID-19. J is TRBJ2-1 and V is TRBV30; D is possibly TRBD1 (6 bases). Sequences were obtained from peripheral blood. DNA for the CDR3: TGTGCCTGGAGTGTACTGGACAGACTATACAATGAGCAGTTCTTC. Amino acid sequence: CAWSVLDRLYNEQFF.